These 10 T cell receptor beta chains originate from one sample sequenced in a study of CD8 T cells in Susac syndrome. Random hexamers were used to reverse transcribe an amount of about 0.45 to 1 ug RNA. Via MiXCR, TCRdb re-called the immunoSEQ multiplex PCR reads, giving one row per CDR3 protein. The repertoire holds approximately 160,000 distinct CDR3 sequences, about 90% seen once, with 0.08% in the top ten. Sequencing was done on a sample of CD4+ T cells from PBMCs. These receptors originate from a human donor in good health.

The J gene is TRBJ2-1, the V gene TRBV29-1, with 8 bases identical to TRBD2. The germline V gene has CDR1 SQVTM and CDR2 ANQGSEA. The CDR3 totals 15 residues. With V trimmed by 1 base and J by 1 base, 3 bases remained unmatched. Here the CDR3 DNA reads TGCAGCGTTGAAGGTGCGGGGGGTTCCTACAATGAGCAGTTCTTC. This translates into CSVEGAGGSYNEQFF.

V gene TRBV5-1 combines with J gene TRBJ2-7, with a possible D match to TRBD1 (7 bases). From germline, CDR1 is SGHRS and CDR2 YFSETQ. The CDR3 sequence is 13 residues long. V lost 4 bases and J lost 4, with 12 bases in between. The CDR3 nucleotides read TGCGCCAGCAGCCGCGGGACAGAATACGAGCAGTACTTC. Residues: CASSRGTEYEQYF. Complete variable domain (other parts from reference TRBV5-1 and TRBJ2-7): KAGVTQTPRYLIKTRGQQVTLSCSPISGHRSVSWYQQTPGQGLQFLFEYFSETQRNKGNFPGRFSGRQFSNSRSEMNVSTLELGDSALYLCASSRGTEYEQYFGPGTRLTVT.

This chain joins TRBV18 and TRBJ2-7; D call uncertain. CDR1 is KGHSH, CDR2 LQKENI, per germline. V was trimmed by 2 bases and J by 5 bases, leaving 13 bases between them. The CDR3 length is 14 residues. CDR3 bases: TGTGCCAGCTCACCAAGTTATGGGGTCCACGAGCAGTACTTC. This gives the protein CASSPSYGVHEQYF. The entire variable domain, with the rest obtained from reference TRBV18 and TRBJ2-7, is as follows: NAGVMQNPRHLVRRRGQEARLRCSPMKGHSHVYWYRQLPEEGLKFMVYLQKENIIDESGMPKERFSAEFPKEGPSILRIQQVVRGDSAAYFCASSPSYGVHEQYFGPGTRLTVT.

The V and J genes are TRBV4-1 and TRBJ2-7; D could derive from TRBD1 or TRBD2 (6 bases each). Looked up from germline, CDR1 is MGHRA and CDR2 is YSYEKL. With 1 base removed from V and 7 bases from J, the gap between germline ends came to 14 bases. CDR3 length: 14 residues. CDR3 in amino acids: CASSQASGAGEQYF. The CDR3 DNA reads as TGCGCCAGCAGCCAAGCTTCGGGGGCGGGAGAGCAGTACTTC.

The chain uses TRBV7-9 and TRBJ2-1; D perhaps matches TRBD2 (6 bases). Trimming stripped 5 bases from V and 1 base from J, with 9 bases between. CDR1 SEHNR and CDR2 FQNEAQ come from the germline V gene (reference sequence). The CDR3 is 14 amino acids. The CDR3: CASSRGESYNEQFF. CDR3 DNA: TGTGCCAGCAGCCGCGGGGAATCCTACAATGAGCAGTTCTTC. Supplemented by reference TRBV7-9 and TRBJ2-1, the full variable domain reads DTGVSQNPRHKITKRGQNVTFRCDPISEHNRLYWYRQTLGQGPEFLTYFQNEAQLEKSRLLSDRFSAERPKGSFSTLEIQRTEQGDSAMYLCASSRGESYNEQFFGPGTRLTVL.

The sample holds one count of this clonotype. CDR3 amino acids: CSAREGAGGTDTQYF. The CDR3 bases are TGCAGTGCTAGAGAGGGAGCGGGGGGCACAGATACGCAGTATTTT. The chain recombines TRBV20-1 with TRBJ2-3, with TRBD2 matching over 8 bases. The J segment lost 1 base and the V segment lost 0 bases, leaving 3 bases of the junction unmatched. The CDR3 runs to 15 residues. Germline lookup yields CDR1 DFQATT and CDR2 SNEGSKA (reference sequence).

The V and J genes are TRBV30 and TRBJ2-3; D unclear. V was clipped by 0 bases and J by 1 base, with 11 bases between them. CDR1 and CDR2 (germline): GTSNPN, SVGIG (reference sequence). The CDR3 loop spans 15 amino acids. DNA for the CDR3: TGTGCCTGGAGTGTACTCGGTGGGGGCACAGATACGCAGTATTTT. It yields the protein CAWSVLGGGTDTQYF. The full variable domain, its missing parts supplied by reference TRBV30 and TRBJ2-3, is SQTIHQWPATLVQPVGSPLSLECTVEGTSNPNLYWYRQAAGRGLQLLFYSVGIGQISSEVPQNLSASRPQDRQFILSSKKLLLSDSGFYLCAWSVLGGGTDTQYFGPGTRLTVL.

The chain is built from TRBV3-1 and TRBJ2-1, with 7 positions matching TRBD2. V shed 2 bases, J shed 8 bases, and the junction held 9 bases outside the gene matches. The germline CDR1 and CDR2 sequences are LGHDT and YNNKEL (reference sequence). The CDR3 spans 15 residues. CDR3 residues: CASSQSGNKGDEQFF. Here the CDR3 DNA reads TGTGCCAGCAGCCAAAGCGGGAATAAGGGCGATGAGCAGTTCTTC.

The CDR3 DNA sequence: TGTGCTAGTGGTTTGGTAAGTCTTACCTACGAGCAGTACTTC. Its translation: CASGLVSLTYEQYF. This chain connects TRBV12-5 to TRBJ2-7, with D unclear. The ends were cut back, 0 bases at V and 2 bases at J, with 8 bases in the middle. CDR1 is LGHNT, CDR2 FRNRAP, per germline. The CDR3 loop spans 14 amino acids.

The CDR3 is CASTIQGNEQFF. The DNA of the CDR3 is TGTGCCAGCACCATACAGGGCAATGAGCAGTTCTTC. J is TRBJ2-1 and V is TRBV2; D is perhaps TRBD1 (6 bases). V lost 7 bases to trimming and J lost 6 bases, with 10 bases between them. CDR3 length: 12 residues. Germline CDR1 and CDR2: SNHLY and FYNNEI.